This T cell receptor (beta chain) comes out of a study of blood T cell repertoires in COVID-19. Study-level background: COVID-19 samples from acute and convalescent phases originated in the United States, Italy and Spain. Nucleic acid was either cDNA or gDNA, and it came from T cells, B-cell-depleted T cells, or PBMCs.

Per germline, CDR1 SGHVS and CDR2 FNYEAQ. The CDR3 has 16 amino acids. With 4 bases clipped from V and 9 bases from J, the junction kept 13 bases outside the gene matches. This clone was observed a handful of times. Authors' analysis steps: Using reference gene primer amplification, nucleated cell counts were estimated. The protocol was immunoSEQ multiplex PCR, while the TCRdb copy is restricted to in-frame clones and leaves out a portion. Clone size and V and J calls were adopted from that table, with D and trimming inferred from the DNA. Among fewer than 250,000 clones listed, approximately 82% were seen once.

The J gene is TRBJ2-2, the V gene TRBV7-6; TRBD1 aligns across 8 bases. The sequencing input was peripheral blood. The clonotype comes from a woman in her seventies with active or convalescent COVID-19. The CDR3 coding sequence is TGTGCCAGCAGCTCAATCAGGGGGCGGACTCGGAGGGAGCTGTTTTTT. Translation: CASSSIRGRTRRELFF.